The clone carrying this T cell receptor beta chain showed up just a few times. The data are from a study of CD8+CD57+ T cells in acquired aplastic anemia. Genomic DNA, serving as template, underwent TCR beta VDJ and CDR3 profiling. One entry per CDR3 protein, called by TCRdb with MiXCR from the reads. The sample contains around 200,000 distinct CDR3 sequences, about 59% of which appear only once. In germline, CDR1 is SGHTA, CDR2 FQGNSA. V gave up 8 bases and J gave up 0 bases, with 15 bases separating them. The CDR3 runs to 15 residues. The sequenced sample was sorted CD4+, CD8+, or CD8+CD57+ T cells (not recorded which) from PBMCs. The chain joins TRBV7-2 to TRBJ2-3; possibly TRBD1 or TRBD2 for D (5 bases each). This sequence originates from a human donor in good health. The CDR3 spells CASRSGALSTDTQYF. The CDR3 DNA reads as TGTGCCAGCCGATCCGGGGCCCTAAGCACAGATACGCAGTATTTT.